Following are 21 T cell receptor beta chains from one sample sequenced in a study of patients and donors after allogeneic stem cell transplantation. TCRdb reprocessed the RT-PCR reads with MiXCR, giving one entry per CDR3 protein. The sample includes about 960,000 distinct CDR3 sequences, about 20% of them seen just once. Input material: blood, either unsorted or a sorted T cell fraction (not recorded which). The receptors shown here come from a human donor who was either an allogeneic HSCT recipient or a stem cell or donor lymphocyte infusion donor (not recorded which). It is not recorded whose cells these are; they may come from a transplant donor.

This chain links TRBV29-1 with TRBJ2-3; the D is unclear. There are 14 residues in the CDR3. Germline CDR1 SQVTM, CDR2 ANQGSEA. Trimming stripped 3 bases from V and 6 bases from J, with 16 bases between. The CDR3 sequence is CSVEAARLADTQYF. DNA of the CDR3: TGCAGCGTTGAGGCAGCGAGACTCGCGGATACGCAGTATTTT.

This clonotype came up a few times. The rearrangement links TRBV4-1 to TRBJ2-3; 7 bases align to TRBD2. Germline V CDR1 and CDR2: MGHRA, YSYEKL. The CDR3 totals 17 residues. Unmatched junction bases numbered 10, after V lost 0 bases and J lost 4 bases. This CDR3 is CASSQDGGGSGADTQYF. The CDR3 nucleotides are TGCGCCAGCAGCCAAGATGGTGGCGGGAGCGGCGCAGATACGCAGTATTTT.

There are many counts of this clonotype. The CDR3 is CASSPGTGRDGYTF. CDR3 bases: TGTGCCAGCAGTCCCGGGACAGGGCGGGATGGCTACACCTTC. The genes are TRBV5-4 and TRBJ1-2; TRBD1 matches 9 bases. Germline lookup yields CDR1 SGHNT and CDR2 YYREEE (reference sequence). CDR3 size: 14 residues. Trimming at V came to 5 bases and at J to 6 bases, leaving 8 bases not matched to a gene.

The chain joins TRBV6-2 or TRBV6-3 to TRBJ1-5; D is unclear. Germline V CDR1 and CDR2: MNHEY, SVGEGT. CDR3 length equals 16 residues. V dropped 0 bases and J dropped 4 bases, with 13 bases sitting between them. Here the CDR3 DNA reads TGTGCCAGCAGTTACTCGAGTCCCGGGAGGAATCAGCCCCAGCATTTT. Translation gives CASSYSSPGRNQPQHF.

This clonotype was detected a few times. V gene TRBV4-3 combines with J gene TRBJ2-1; D is ambiguous. The germline V and J ends were trimmed by 2 bases and 6 bases, with 8 bases remaining between them. This CDR3 is 13 amino acids long. Per the germline V gene, CDR1 is LGHNA and CDR2 is YSLEER. The CDR3 DNA is TGCGCCAGCAGCCAAAGCCCAGGCAATGAGCAGTTCTTC. It codes for CASSQSPGNEQFF.

This chain connects TRBV6-2 or TRBV6-3 to TRBJ2-5, with TRBD1 identical over 10 bases. The CDR3 is 14 amino acids. With V trimmed by 8 bases and J by 7 bases, 10 bases remained unmatched. Germline-derived CDR1 and CDR2 are MNHEY and SVGEGT. In DNA form, the CDR3 reads TGTGCCAGCGGTTCGGACAGGGGGTCTACGACCCAGTACTTC. Amino acids: CASGSDRGSTTQYF.

CDR3 nucleotide sequence: TGTGCCAGCAGCGCCGGACGGAATAATTCACCCCTCCACTTT. Protein: CASSAGRNNSPLHF. The V gene is TRBV6-1, the J gene TRBJ1-6; D unresolved. This CDR3 has 14 amino acids. Germline CDR1 MNHNS, CDR2 SASEGT. Trimming took 6 bases from V and 5 from J, leaving 11 bases between them.

The rearrangement uses TRBV7-2 and TRBJ2-2; no clear D gene. The CDR3 is 14 amino acids. Trimming pared 5 bases from V and 4 bases from J, leaving 11 bases between. CDR1 and CDR2 (germline): SGHTA, FQGNSA. The CDR3 sequence is CASSPGRTTGELFF. In DNA form, the CDR3 reads TGTGCCAGCAGCCCCGGACGGACCACCGGGGAGCTGTTTTTT.

The table lists this clonotype with a few counts. This chain connects TRBV29-1 to TRBJ2-7; D is unclear. The CDR3 loop spans 13 amino acids. The V gene's germline CDR1 is SQVTM and CDR2 ANQGSEA. V was cut by 0 bases and J by 6 bases, with 12 bases left in between. CDR3 amino acids: CSVEDPSTGEQYF. DNA of the CDR3: TGCAGCGTTGAAGATCCTAGTACTGGCGAGCAGTACTTC.

This clonotype has a handful of counts. The CDR3 loop reads CSASKFERTGELFF. Here the CDR3 DNA reads TGCAGTGCTTCTAAGTTTGAACGCACCGGGGAGCTGTTTTTT. The chain recombines TRBV20-1 with TRBJ2-2; D is uncertain. Per germline, CDR1 DFQATT and CDR2 SNEGSKA (reference sequence). Trimming cost V 5 bases and J 4 bases, with 14 bases left between them. The CDR3 is 14 amino acids.

This chain uses TRBV5-6 with TRBJ2-1; D is tentatively TRBD1 or TRBD2 (5 bases each). The CDR3 runs 15 residues. In germline, CDR1 is SGHDT, CDR2 YYEEEE. V was clipped by 4 bases and J by 8 bases, with 19 bases between them. The CDR3 here is CASSKRLIRDDEQFF. The CDR3 region has the DNA TGTGCCAGCAGCAAGCGTTTGATCCGGGACGATGAGCAGTTCTTC.

This chain links TRBV12-3 or TRBV12-4 with TRBJ1-4, with TRBD1 matching 7 bases. Trimming at V came to 4 bases and at J to 4 bases, leaving 3 bases not matched to a gene. The CDR3 covers 14 residues. CDR3 coding DNA: TGTGCCAGCAGTTCCAGGGGGAGTAATGAAAAACTGTTTTTT. Its protein is CASSSRGSNEKLFF.

CDR3 protein: CASSLLTSGGADTQYF. Written as DNA, the CDR3 is TGCGCCAGCAGCCTGCTGACTAGCGGGGGCGCGGATACGCAGTATTTT. The V call is TRBV5-1, the J call TRBJ2-3, with TRBD2 matching over 12 bases. The CDR3 has 16 residues. V gave up 4 bases and J gave up 6 bases; unmatched junction bases: 9. CDR1 and CDR2 from the germline V gene are SGHRS and YFSETQ.

This clonotype was recorded a few times. The V call is TRBV12-3 or TRBV12-4, the J call TRBJ2-2; D gene unclear. The CDR3 loop spans 16 amino acids. V was cut by 6 bases and J by 0 bases, with 14 bases left in between. CDR3 amino acids: CASSIPSMANTGELFF. In DNA, the CDR3 is TGTGCCAGCAGCATCCCCTCGATGGCGAACACCGGGGAGCTGTTTTTT.

The rearrangement links TRBV4-2 to TRBJ1-4, with D tentatively TRBD1 (6 bases). V dropped 8 bases and J dropped 7 bases, with 11 bases sitting between them. Germline assignment: CDR1 LGHNA and CDR2 YNFKEQ. The length of the CDR3 is 12 residues. CDR3 sequence (DNA): TGTGCCAGCGGGAGGGGGGGTGAAAAACTGTTTTTT. Translated: CASGRGGEKLFF.

This chain uses TRBV2 with TRBJ1-1; D is undetermined. The CDR3 runs 13 residues. Trimming removed 8 bases at V and 1 base at J, with 11 bases between. Germline loops: CDR1 SNHLY, CDR2 FYNNEI. The CDR3 loop reads CASAGSRNTEAFF. The CDR3 DNA is TGTGCCAGCGCGGGGTCGAGGAACACTGAAGCTTTCTTT.

This clonotype was counted at least ten times. CDR3 in amino acids: CASSLIGRNNEQFF. In nucleotides, the CDR3 is TGTGCCAGCAGTTTAATAGGACGAAACAATGAGCAGTTCTTC. The chain carries TRBV12-3 or TRBV12-4 and TRBJ2-1; D remains unclear. The CDR3 consists of 14 residues. V was pared by 2 bases and J by 5 bases, with 10 bases between.

This clonotype was observed many times. The J gene is TRBJ2-7, the V gene TRBV29-1; D might be TRBD2 (5 bases). There are 13 residues in the CDR3. Germline V gene lookup returns CDR1 SQVTM and CDR2 ANQGSEA. V was pared by 5 bases and J by 4 bases, with 15 bases between. CDR3 amino acids: CSVRDGESYEQYF. The CDR3 bases are TGCAGCGTTCGGGATGGGGAGTCTTACGAGCAGTACTTC.

This clonotype appeared a single time. V usage is TRBV7-9 and J usage is TRBJ2-1; possible D gene TRBD2, 7 bases. In germline, CDR1 is SEHNR, CDR2 FQNEAQ (reference sequence). The V end lost 5 bases, the J end lost 7 bases, and 12 bases lay between the germline ends. The CDR3 length is 13 residues. CDR3 DNA sequence: TGTGCCAGCAGCCGACGGGGGGCTAATGAGCAGTTCTTC. Protein: CASSRRGANEQFF.

The chain combines TRBV9 with TRBJ2-1; D gene ambiguous. The CDR3 totals 12 residues. The V gene's germline CDR1 is SGDLS and CDR2 YYNGEE. Trimming stripped 2 bases from V and 6 bases from J, with 6 bases between. CDR3 sequence reads: CASSVNSNEQFF. For the CDR3, the DNA is TGTGCCAGCAGCGTTAACAGCAATGAGCAGTTCTTC.

This clonotype was found a few times. The CDR3 nucleotides read TGTGCCACCAGTGATTTGGCCGGGGCGAGCTCCTACAATGAGCAGTTCTTC. This encodes CATSDLAGASSYNEQFF. The V and J genes are TRBV24-1 and TRBJ2-1; D assignment may be TRBD1 or TRBD2 (5 bases each). Trimming shortened V by 0 bases and J by 0 bases, and 11 bases separated the two germline ends. The CDR3 consists of 17 residues. Germline V gene data show CDR1 as KGHDR and CDR2 as SFDVKD.